This is a list of T cell receptor beta chains from one sample in a study of sequential checkpoint blockade in melanoma. Assay used: immunoSEQ multiplex PCR; TCRdb lists only in-frame clones, some missing. This sample has roughly 20,000 clones, with around four fifths found just once. This sample comprised CD8+ T cells sorted from blood (inferred from file names), obtained from a patient given nivolumab and ipilimumab in sequence. These TCRs come from a human donor with melanoma. Both conserved end residues are part of each CDR3. D genes are given only for firm matches. Only some rows state a clone size, as once, few, many or a class for expanded clones.

>TRBV27|16|TRBD1|TRBJ2-5|once
TGTGCCAGCAGTTTAGGGACAGGAGGCGTAGCAAAGACCCAGTACTTC
CASSLGTGGVAKTQYF
>TRBV7-6|14|.|TRBJ1-5|.
TGTGCCAGCAGCTTTGGGGGGGCAGGTCAGCCCCAGCATTTT
CASSFGGAGQPQHF
>TRBV30|11|.|TRBJ1-1|.
TGTGCCTGGTCCTCGGGCACTGAAGCTTTCTTT
CAWSSGTEAFF
>TRBV25-1|15|TRBD2|TRBJ2-2|.
TGTGCCAGCAGTGAAGGACTAGCGGACACCGGGGAGCTGTTTTTT
CASSEGLADTGELFF
>TRBV28|14|.|TRBJ1-2|.
TGTGCCAGCAGTTTGGAGGGGTTCCTCTATGGCTACACCTTC
CASSLEGFLYGYTF
>TRBV7-9|16|TRBD2|TRBJ2-3|once
TGTGCCAGCAGCCTCAGACTAGCGGGGGGGACAGATACGCAGTATTTT
CASSLRLAGGTDTQYF
>TRBV7-9|14|TRBD1|TRBJ1-4|.
TGTGCCAGCAGGGCAGGGGGCGAAAGCGAAAAACTGTTTTTT
CASRAGGESEKLFF
>TRBV9|15|.|TRBJ1-1|.
TGTGCCAGCAGCAAAAGCCGGGAAGGGAACACTGAAGCTTTCTTT
CASSKSREGNTEAFF
>TRBV28|12|TRBD1|TRBJ2-1|.
TGTGCCAGCAGTTTTGGGACAGAAGAGCAGTTCTTC
CASSFGTEEQFF
>TRBV29-1|14|.|TRBJ2-7|.
TGCAGCGTTGAAGATCGTCGGGGGAACGGCGAGCAGTACTTC
CSVEDRRGNGEQYF
>TRBV4-2|16|TRBD1|TRBJ2-7|once
TGTGCCAGCAGCCAAGGGGACAGGGGGCCTGGCCTCGAGCAGTACTTC
CASSQGDRGPGLEQYF
>TRBV7-9|16|TRBD1|TRBJ2-2|.
TGTGCCAGCAGCACGGGGACAGGGCTGGACACCGGGGAGCTGTTTTTT
CASSTGTGLDTGELFF
>TRBV28|12|.|TRBJ1-1|.
TGTGCCAGCAGCCAATGGAACACTGAAGCTTTCTTT
CASSQWNTEAFF
>TRBV27|15|TRBD1|TRBJ1-2|.
TGTGCCAGCAGTCCTTGGACAGGGGCGTCCCAAGGCTACACCTTC
CASSPWTGASQGYTF
>TRBV7-9|16|.|TRBJ2-3|.
TGTGCCAGCAGCCCCTGGGCCAGGGCTTTGGGAAATACGCAGTATTTT
CASSPWARALGNTQYF
>TRBV28|16|TRBD2|TRBJ2-5|.
TGTGCCAGCAGTTTCAGCCGGACTAGATGGGGTGGGACCCAGTACTTC
CASSFSRTRWGGTQYF
>TRBV19|15|TRBD1|TRBJ2-1|.
TGTGCCAGTAGTATGGACAGGGTAAGCTACAATGAGCAGTTCTTC
CASSMDRVSYNEQFF
>TRBV6-5|14|TRBD2|TRBJ2-3|.
TGTGCCAGCAGTCCTAGCGGGAGCACAGATACGCAGTATTTT
CASSPSGSTDTQYF
>TRBV6-6|15|.|TRBJ1-3|.
TGTGCCAGCAGTTACGGCAGGGGAGCTGGAAACACCATATATTTT
CASSYGRGAGNTIYF
>TRBV28|14|.|TRBJ2-2|.
TGTGCCAGCAGTTACGGGGGATCCACCGGGGAGCTGTTTTTT
CASSYGGSTGELFF
>TRBV19|14|TRBD1|TRBJ2-7|.
TGTGCCAGTAGTACCTTGGACAGGGACCACGAGCAGTACTTC
CASSTLDRDHEQYF
>TRBV7-6|12|.|TRBJ2-3|.
TGTGCCAGCAGCCAGGCCACGGATACGCAGTATTTT
CASSQATDTQYF
>TRBV5-6|15|.|TRBJ1-1|.
TGTGCCAGCAGCTTGGTTAGGCGGATGAACACTGAAGCTTTCTTT
CASSLVRRMNTEAFF
>TRBV18|14|.|TRBJ2-1|.
TGTGCCAGCTCACCCCTCGGCGGCTACAATGAGCAGTTCTTC
CASSPLGGYNEQFF
>TRBV7-2|13|.|TRBJ1-5|.
TGTGCCAGCAGCACGGGTCTTGTTCAGCCCCAGCATTTT
CASSTGLVQPQHF
>TRBV13|15|TRBD1|TRBJ2-1|.
TGTGCCAGCAGCGTAGAGGGGGCGCCCTACAATGAGCAGTTCTTC
CASSVEGAPYNEQFF
>TRBV15|15|.|TRBJ1-1|once
TGTGCCACCAGCAGAGGGGCAGCCCTGAACACTGAAGCTTTCTTT
CATSRGAALNTEAFF
>TRBV7-6|14|.|TRBJ2-3|.
TGTGCCAGCAGCTTAGCGGGAGGCACAGATACGCAGTATTTT
CASSLAGGTDTQYF
>TRBV27|15|TRBD2|TRBJ2-1|.
TGTGCCAGCAGTCTCTTAGCGGGAGGGTCGTCTGAGCAGTTCTTC
CASSLLAGGSSEQFF
>TRBV19|17|TRBD1|TRBJ2-4|.
TGTGCCAGTAGTCCAACTCAGGGGGATAATACCAAAAACATTCAGTACTTC
CASSPTQGDNTKNIQYF
>TRBV5-1|15|TRBD2|TRBJ2-3|.
TGCGCCAGCATCCGGGGGGTCGGATGGACGGATACGCAGTATTTT
CASIRGVGWTDTQYF
>TRBV7-9|14|.|TRBJ2-7|.
TGTGCCAGCAGCTCGCGACTGTTGGACTACGAGCAGTACTTC
CASSSRLLDYEQYF
>TRBV27|13|.|TRBJ2-7|.
TGTGCCAGCAGTTTTACCGGGAGCTCCGAGCAGTACTTC
CASSFTGSSEQYF
>TRBV28|14|TRBD1|TRBJ2-3|.
TGTGCCAGCAGTCCAAGGACAGGTTTCACCACGCAGTATTTT
CASSPRTGFTTQYF
>TRBV14|16|.|TRBJ1-4|few
TGTGCCAGCAGCCAAGTCAGGGGCAGCGGAAATGAAAAACTGTTTTTT
CASSQVRGSGNEKLFF
>TRBV2|13|.|TRBJ1-1|.
TGTGCCAGCAGCGAGGACAGGAACACTGAAGCTTTCTTT
CASSEDRNTEAFF
>TRBV28|15|TRBD2|TRBJ2-3|few
TGTGCCAGCAGCCCTAGCGGGAGAAGCACAGATACGCAGTATTTT
CASSPSGRSTDTQYF
>TRBV7-9|12|.|TRBJ2-7|.
TGTGCCAGCAGTTTGCCCCCTTACGGGCAGTACTTC
CASSLPPYGQYF
>TRBV27|13|.|TRBJ2-1|.
TGTGCCAGCAGTTTTGGCGGGGCGGGGGAGCAGTTCTTC
CASSFGGAGEQFF
>TRBV29-1|11|.|TRBJ1-2|.
TGCAGCGTTCCCGGGGATTATGGCTACACCTTC
CSVPGDYGYTF
>TRBV28|16|.|TRBJ2-2|once
TGTGCCAGCAGTTCTACCGAACTCCGGGACACCGGGGAGCTGTTTTTT
CASSSTELRDTGELFF
>TRBV14|14|TRBD2|TRBJ2-5|.
TGTGCCAGCAGCCAGATTAGCGGGGCGGAGACCCAGTACTTC
CASSQISGAETQYF
>TRBV7-8|15|TRBD1|TRBJ2-5|.
TGTGCCAGCAGTGCCCCCGGGACAGAAAAAGAGACCCAGTACTTC
CASSAPGTEKETQYF
>TRBV19|13|.|TRBJ2-5|.
TGTGCCAGTAGTATAGATGGAGAAGAGACCCAGTACTTC
CASSIDGEETQYF
>TRBV19|14|.|TRBJ2-3|.
TGTGCCACCCCTGGGGAGGGGGGCACAGATACGCAGTATTTT
CATPGEGGTDTQYF
>TRBV5-1|15|TRBD1|TRBJ1-1|.
TGCGCCAGCAGCTTATCCGGGACAGGGAGCACTGAAGCTTTCTTT
CASSLSGTGSTEAFF
>TRBV7-9|15|TRBD2|TRBJ2-5|.
TGTGCCAGCAGACTTCGGGGGGGAGCTCGAGAGACCCAGTACTTC
CASRLRGGARETQYF
>TRBV29-1|13|.|TRBJ2-7|.
TGCAGCGTTGAAGACAACAGTTCCTACGAGCAGTACTTC
CSVEDNSSYEQYF
>TRBV28|16|.|TRBJ2-2|.
TGTGCCAGCAGTTCCCCCGGGACTCGAAACACCGGGGAGCTGTTTTTT
CASSSPGTRNTGELFF
>TRBV7-9|15|.|TRBJ1-4|.
TGTGCCAGCAGCTTAGCGAGCGGGGTATTAGAAAAACTGTTTTTT
CASSLASGVLEKLFF
>TRBV28|13|.|TRBJ1-2|few
TGTGCCACCGTCCGCCTTAGAGGAAGTGGCTACACCTTC
CATVRLRGSGYTF
>TRBV28|15|.|TRBJ2-7|.
TGTGCCAGCAGTTTGCGGGACAGCTCATTATACGAGCAGTACTTC
CASSLRDSSLYEQYF
>TRBV5-6|14|TRBD1|TRBJ1-5|.
TGTGCCAGCAGCTTCGGGACAGGGGTTCAGCCCCAGCATTTT
CASSFGTGVQPQHF
>TRBV4-2|15|.|TRBJ2-1|.
TGTGCCAGCAGCCAAGTGGGGGCGGATCGAAATGAGCAGTTCTTC
CASSQVGADRNEQFF
>TRBV28|15|.|TRBJ2-7|once
TGTGCCAGCAGTTTAGTGGGGAGCTGGGGCTACGAGCAGTACTTC
CASSLVGSWGYEQYF
>TRBV2|14|TRBD2|TRBJ2-7|.
TGTGCCAGCAGTGAGAGCGGGGAAACCTACGAGCAGTACTTC
CASSESGETYEQYF
>TRBV18|16|TRBD1|TRBJ2-7|.
TGTGCCAGCTCACCATGGGACAGCGAACTCTCCTACGAGCAGTACTTC
CASSPWDSELSYEQYF